This TCR beta chain originates from a study of T cell responses to AZD1222 COVID-19 vaccine. The CDR3 runs 14 residues. Germline CDR1 reads MRHNA; CDR2 reads SNTAGT. V was clipped by 6 bases and J by 11 bases, with 22 bases between them. General study points: Dominant at 160-218 and 743-854, vaccine-associated CD4 TCRs also spanned spike.

As for this clone: Its antigen is still unknown.

The data were produced by immunoSEQ multiplex PCR, yet TCRdb's version contains in-frame clones alone and is incomplete. The table lists 120,000 to 150,000 clones, approximately 91% of them singletons. Timing groups of about 4 and about 12 weeks for second doses were pooled. The origin of this receptor is an adult who received the AZD1222 COVID-19 vaccine. The chain has TRBV6-4 and TRBJ1-1; D not resolved. Sequenced material: peripheral blood, taken 28 days after the second AZD1222 dose. CDR3 DNA: TGTGCCAGCAGGGGCTGGGAGTACCCTGGGATGGCTTTCTTT. Amino acid sequence: CASRGWEYPGMAFF.